This T cell receptor beta chain is drawn from a study of blood T cell repertoires in COVID-19 (dated by TCRdb to the early 2020s). Background on the whole study: The collaborator samples originated in the United States, Italy and Spain and spanned the acute and convalescent phases of COVID-19. The material from the prospective study consisted of cDNA or gDNA derived from T cells, B-cell-depleted T cells, or PBMCs. Subjects who had been exposed to COVID-19, were actively infected with it, or had recovered from it provided the deeply sampled blood TCRbeta repertoires that made up the dataset. The repertoires were made available in a free public database intended to serve as a resource for research on the immune response to SARS-CoV-2. Samples came from the ongoing ImmuneRACE study (first 160 participants) plus 1,254 subjects from 6 global collaborators. Sample metadata almost always included a de-identified subject ID, COVID-19 status, age in years and sex. Where available, HLA class I and class II types were taken from metadata supplied by the sample provider and were not determined by assay-based typing.

The immunoSEQ Assay, a bias-controlled multiplex PCR, was used to amplify TCRbeta CDR3 regions from genomic DNA. The paper's processing steps were these. The number of nucleated cells in each sample was estimated by amplification of reference gene primers within the assay. To quantify the absolute abundance of each unique TCRbeta CDR3 rearrangement, sequence reads were collapsed and filtered. For each sample, productive Simpson clonality was calculated by taking the square root of Simpson's diversity index across productive rearrangements. The source is immuneACCESS, and TCRdb retained only in-frame sequences with V and J called. Part of the clones is not carried over; for the studies checked, unresolved V genes explain less than half of this, and the remainder is unexplained. V and J calls and clone size come straight from that table; D and trimming were deduced from the DNA. The sample table records fewer than 450,000 clones; about nine tenths of these occur just once. Together, the top ten hold 0.6% of the sample.

CDR1 and CDR2 were assigned from the germline V gene (reference sequence) as LNHDA and SQIVND. Its CDR3 holds 15 amino acids, cysteine through phenylalanine. The kept DNA is CDR3 alone, 45 bases in frame from the first base. The germline V end is reduced by 3 bases and the J end by 4 bases; junction bases left unmatched: 8. Remarks on this clone: Its antigen specificity is not known. It has no much larger one-base neighbor in the sample; base qualities were not kept.

The paper's findings and limits, for the study overall: The amount of clinical and demographic metadata varied by source and participant and was provided uncurated.

In the prospective study, participants were about 18 to 95 years old, resided in under 30 geographic areas of the United States, and were enrolled through a virtual design. In the prospective study, cohorts were assigned on the basis of participant-reported clinical history obtained from a screening survey and a study questionnaire. Recovered participants in ImmuneRACE Cohort 3 were defined by two consecutive negative NP/OP PCR tests, clearance by a healthcare professional, or resolution of symptoms. In the prospective study, mobile phlebotomists collected whole blood, serum and a nasopharyngeal or oropharyngeal swab from each participant. Additional blood draws and questionnaires over an approximately 2-month period could optionally be provided by prospective study participants. Before DNA extraction, prospective study blood samples were shipped either frozen or at room temperature.

The chain is assembled from TRBV19 and TRBJ1-2; TRBD1 fits 7 bases in the junction. This sequence was found in a man aged 18 to 35 who had recovered from COVID-19. Sequences were obtained from PBMCs or T cells enriched from blood (not recorded which). The sequenced DNA is TGTGCCAGTAGTATCCACTCTAAGGGGGCCTATGGCTACACCTTC. This is translated as CASSIHSKGAYGYTF.